This note documents a single T cell receptor beta chain sequence. Antigen: not known. One end of the junction fails to match germline, which may point to a read error. Three rounds of nested PCR, following a modified ARM-PCR protocol, produced the TCRbeta library. MiXCR, applied by TCRdb to the multiplex PCR reads, yields one record per CDR3 protein. Here the sample spans 60,000 to 85,000 distinct CDR3 sequences, roughly 72% being singletons. No cell sorting was done before RNA was extracted from the tissue. Donors were chemotherapy-naive, newly diagnosed lung cancer surgical patients in China, August–late 2014. The data were obtained in a study of tumor and adjacent non-tumor tissue in lung cancer. Whole-study findings and limits: Top 100 clones took a larger repertoire share in normal lung. Shorter survival was associated with higher TCR diversity in tumors.

Per the germline V gene, CDR1 is MNHNY and CDR2 is SVGAGI (reference sequence). This CDR3 has 14 amino acids. This chain links TRBV6-6 with TRBJ2-6, with D perhaps matching TRBD1 (5 bases). What was sequenced was lung tumor tissue. This clonotype was sampled from a man aged 55 to 69 with non-small cell lung cancer. CDR3 residues: CASSIGSGANVVTF. As DNA, the CDR3 is TGTGCAAGCAGCATCGGCTCTGGGGCCAACGTCGTGACTTTC.